This TCR beta chain was observed in a study of blood T cell repertoires in COVID-19. Overall study context: T cells, B-cell-depleted T cells, or PBMCs supplied cDNA or gDNA.

TCRdb's copy holds only in-frame clones and misses some; the assay was immunoSEQ multiplex PCR. The data show some 170,000 clones, about 91% seen once. J lost 0 bases, V lost 6 bases, and 8 bases had no gene match. The CDR3 runs to 17 residues. Germline-derived CDR1 and CDR2 are MNHEY and SMNVEV (reference sequence). This clone was seen a single time. The source is a woman between 50 and 59 years old with acute or convalescent COVID-19. The rearrangement uses TRBV27 and TRBJ1-1; 12 nucleotides align to TRBD1. Sequenced sample: peripheral blood. CDR3 coding DNA: TGTGCCAGCAGCTGGGACGGGACAGGGGGCCTGAACACTGAAGCTTTCTTT. Its translation: CASSWDGTGGLNTEAFF.